The rows below give T cell receptor beta chains drawn from one sample of a study of blood T cell repertoires in COVID-19. Produced via immunoSEQ multiplex PCR; TCRdb's table is partial and in-frame only. The sample comprises under 150,000 clones, around 86% of which are singletons, and roughly 10% rests with the top ten. Sequencing was performed on peripheral blood. The receptor set was obtained from a middle-aged man with active or convalescent COVID-19. CDR3s include the opening cysteine and the closing phenylalanine or tryptophan. A D gene is named only where the DNA matches it firmly.

j_call: TRBJ2-6; v_call: TRBV19; d_call: .; cdr3_aa: CASSPQSGANVLTF
j_call: TRBJ2-4; v_call: TRBV19; d_call: TRBD1; cdr3_aa: CASSPLRDRENIQYF
j_call: TRBJ1-2; v_call: TRBV7-8; d_call: TRBD1; cdr3_aa: CASSGRGQAMTNYGYTF
j_call: TRBJ2-5; v_call: TRBV11-2; d_call: .; cdr3_aa: CASSLGSSGWETQYF
j_call: TRBJ1-5; v_call: TRBV6-4; d_call: .; cdr3_aa: CASNTDRPSNQPQHF
j_call: TRBJ2-3; v_call: TRBV3-1/TRBV3-2; d_call: TRBD2; cdr3_aa: CASRQTSGGFSDTQYF
j_call: TRBJ1-1; v_call: TRBV3-1/TRBV3-2; d_call: TRBD1; cdr3_aa: CASSRQGGTEAFF
j_call: TRBJ2-2; v_call: TRBV19; d_call: TRBD1; cdr3_aa: CASTGGTGRPTGELFF
j_call: TRBJ1-5; v_call: TRBV19; d_call: TRBD1; cdr3_aa: CASSIGTGGGNQPQHF
j_call: TRBJ1-4; v_call: TRBV19; d_call: TRBD1; cdr3_aa: CASSLSGQPNEKLFF
j_call: TRBJ1-3; v_call: TRBV14; d_call: .; cdr3_aa: CASSLQGYTIYF
j_call: TRBJ1-5; v_call: TRBV2; d_call: .; cdr3_aa: CASSESKTGPQHF
j_call: TRBJ2-7; v_call: TRBV19; d_call: .; cdr3_aa: CASSISGPFEQYF
j_call: TRBJ1-1; v_call: TRBV9; d_call: .; cdr3_aa: CASNKSNTEAFF
j_call: TRBJ1-2; v_call: TRBV3-1/TRBV3-2; d_call: .; cdr3_aa: CASSQVWRKGYGYTF
j_call: TRBJ1-6; v_call: TRBV11-3; d_call: .; cdr3_aa: CASSLVPNSPLHF
j_call: TRBJ1-2; v_call: TRBV29-1; d_call: TRBD1; cdr3_aa: CSVEEGDRGIHYYGYTF
j_call: TRBJ1-6; v_call: TRBV7-9; d_call: TRBD1; cdr3_aa: CASSPRQGGNSPLHF
j_call: TRBJ2-3; v_call: TRBV5-5; d_call: TRBD2; cdr3_aa: CASSLPLAGADTQYF
j_call: TRBJ2-7; v_call: TRBV9; d_call: .; cdr3_aa: CASSAGGQSYEQYF
j_call: TRBJ1-4; v_call: TRBV27; d_call: TRBD1; cdr3_aa: CASSTLGQGSFEKLFF
j_call: TRBJ1-4; v_call: TRBV5-1; d_call: TRBD1; cdr3_aa: CASSLARGNEKLFF
j_call: TRBJ2-6; v_call: TRBV3-1/TRBV3-2; d_call: .; cdr3_aa: CASSQLTGPGANVLTF
j_call: TRBJ2-2; v_call: TRBV24-1; d_call: TRBD1; cdr3_aa: CATSDSDRGWTGELFF
j_call: TRBJ1-5; v_call: TRBV6-5; d_call: .; cdr3_aa: CASSRTPLSQPQHF
j_call: TRBJ1-3; v_call: TRBV6-6; d_call: TRBD1; cdr3_aa: CASIFSLDRDENTIYF
j_call: TRBJ1-2; v_call: TRBV29-1; d_call: TRBD1; cdr3_aa: CSAQGAGYGYTF
j_call: TRBJ2-6; v_call: TRBV6-1; d_call: .; cdr3_aa: CASSDHGGANVLTF
j_call: TRBJ2-1; v_call: TRBV3-1/TRBV3-2; d_call: .; cdr3_aa: CASSQDLGLGYNEQFF
j_call: TRBJ1-3; v_call: TRBV19; d_call: .; cdr3_aa: CATRQAGSGNTIYF
j_call: TRBJ1-1; v_call: TRBV5-1; d_call: .; cdr3_aa: CASSPAPTGNTEAFF
j_call: TRBJ1-5; v_call: TRBV12-3/TRBV12-4; d_call: .; cdr3_aa: CASSLAENQPQHF
j_call: TRBJ1-5; v_call: TRBV27; d_call: .; cdr3_aa: CASSLGATDSNQPQHF
j_call: TRBJ1-1; v_call: TRBV7-6; d_call: .; cdr3_aa: CASSSVNTEAFF
j_call: TRBJ1-6; v_call: TRBV6-6; d_call: .; cdr3_aa: CAIQGSYNSPLHF
j_call: TRBJ1-2; v_call: TRBV6-5; d_call: .; cdr3_aa: CASSSISQGSYGYTF
j_call: TRBJ2-2; v_call: TRBV6-5; d_call: .; cdr3_aa: CASNVRVESTGELFF
j_call: TRBJ2-5; v_call: TRBV7-3; d_call: TRBD1; cdr3_aa: CASSQAGGRQETQYF
j_call: TRBJ2-2; v_call: TRBV11-1; d_call: .; cdr3_aa: CASSLRGRAGGELFF
j_call: TRBJ2-7; v_call: TRBV30; d_call: .; cdr3_aa: CAWSLGLLGRSPYEQYF
j_call: TRBJ2-7; v_call: TRBV29-1; d_call: .; cdr3_aa: CSVDQGSYEQYF
j_call: TRBJ1-1; v_call: TRBV27; d_call: .; cdr3_aa: CASSFGGFGEAFF
j_call: TRBJ2-7; v_call: TRBV2; d_call: TRBD2; cdr3_aa: CASSPTSGGSYEQYF
j_call: TRBJ1-1; v_call: TRBV18; d_call: .; cdr3_aa: CASSPGGKNTEAFF
j_call: TRBJ2-1; v_call: TRBV5-1; d_call: TRBD2; cdr3_aa: CASSLFSGSSYNEQFF
j_call: TRBJ2-2; v_call: TRBV4-2; d_call: TRBD2; cdr3_aa: CASSQEGASGYTGELFF
j_call: TRBJ2-5; v_call: TRBV7-9; d_call: TRBD2; cdr3_aa: CASSRTSGGGKETQYF
j_call: TRBJ1-4; v_call: TRBV5-1; d_call: .; cdr3_aa: CASSSQGWGEKLFF
j_call: TRBJ2-3; v_call: TRBV4-3; d_call: TRBD2; cdr3_aa: CASSQEVPSGAPDTQYF
j_call: TRBJ2-5; v_call: TRBV7-3; d_call: TRBD2; cdr3_aa: CASSLKGGLAGGRQETQYF
j_call: TRBJ1-2; v_call: TRBV24-1; d_call: .; cdr3_aa: CATSETQGGGYTF
j_call: TRBJ2-2; v_call: TRBV7-9; d_call: .; cdr3_aa: CASPRPGGGRYTGELFF
j_call: TRBJ1-5; v_call: TRBV6-6; d_call: .; cdr3_aa: CASSQGSNQPQHF